The entry that follows covers one T cell receptor (beta chain) sequence. Its cognate antigen is unknown. CDR3 length equals 14 residues. The germline CDR1 and CDR2 sequences are SGHRS and YFSETQ. Unmatched junction bases numbered 5, after V lost 0 bases and J lost 8 bases. These data originate in a study of shared clonotypes between healthy human individuals. Study details: The cohort comprised a couple of women and a few men. Their ages spanned 18 to 49 years. Study-wide findings and caveats: Sharing across four donors was highest in naive CD4 (roughly 5%) and lowest in memory CD8 (0.4%). Naive subsets tended to show greater estimated richness than memory subsets.

Sequenced by immunoSEQ multiplex PCR; TCRdb stores in-frame clones only, minus some. Of some 980,000 clones in the sample, around 80% were seen once. The sequence was collected from a man younger than 30 in good health. The chain employs TRBV5-1 and TRBJ1-2; 9 bases agree with TRBD1. The sample was memory CD4+ T cells sorted from blood. Subset defined: CD45RA-negative fraction. This chain's CDR3 is CASSLDWTGDGYTF. In DNA, the CDR3 is TGCGCCAGCAGCTTGGATTGGACAGGGGACGGCTACACCTTC.